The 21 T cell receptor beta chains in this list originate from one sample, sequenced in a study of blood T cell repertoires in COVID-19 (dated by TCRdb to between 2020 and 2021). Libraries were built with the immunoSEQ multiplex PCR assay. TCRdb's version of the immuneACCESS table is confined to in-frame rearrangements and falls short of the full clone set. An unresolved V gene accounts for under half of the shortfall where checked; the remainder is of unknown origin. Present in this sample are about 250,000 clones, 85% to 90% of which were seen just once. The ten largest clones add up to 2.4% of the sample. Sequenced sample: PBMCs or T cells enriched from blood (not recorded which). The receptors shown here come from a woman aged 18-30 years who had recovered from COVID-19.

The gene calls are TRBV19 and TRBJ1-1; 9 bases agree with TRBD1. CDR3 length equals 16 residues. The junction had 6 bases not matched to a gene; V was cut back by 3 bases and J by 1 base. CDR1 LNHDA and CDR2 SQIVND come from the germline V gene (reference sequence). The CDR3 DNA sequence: TGTGCCAGTAGTATTATGGGGACAGGGTCGAACACTGAAGCTTTCTTT. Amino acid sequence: CASSIMGTGSNTEAFF.

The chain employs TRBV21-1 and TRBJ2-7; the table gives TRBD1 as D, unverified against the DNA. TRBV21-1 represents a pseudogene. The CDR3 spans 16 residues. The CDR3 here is CASSKQETTITYEQYF. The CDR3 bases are TGTGCCAGCAGCAAGCAAGAGACAACCATTACCTACGAGCAGTACTTC.

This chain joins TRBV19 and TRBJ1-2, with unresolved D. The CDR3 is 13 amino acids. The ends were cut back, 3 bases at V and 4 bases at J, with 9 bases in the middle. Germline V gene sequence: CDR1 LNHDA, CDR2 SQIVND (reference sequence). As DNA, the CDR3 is TGTGCCAGTAGTATTAAACAAATCTATGGCTACACCTTC. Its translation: CASSIKQIYGYTF.

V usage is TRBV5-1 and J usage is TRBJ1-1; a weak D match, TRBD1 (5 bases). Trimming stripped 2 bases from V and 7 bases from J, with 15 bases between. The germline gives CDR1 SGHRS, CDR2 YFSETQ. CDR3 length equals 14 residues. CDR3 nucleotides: TGCGCCAGCAGCTTTACTGCAGGGTCTGGTGAAGCTTTCTTT. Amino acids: CASSFTAGSGEAFF.

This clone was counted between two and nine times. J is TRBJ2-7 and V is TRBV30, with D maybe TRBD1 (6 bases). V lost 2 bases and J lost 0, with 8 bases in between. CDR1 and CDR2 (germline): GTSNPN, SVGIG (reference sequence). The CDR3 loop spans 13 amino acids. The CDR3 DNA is TGTGCCTGGAGTCTGGACAGCTCCTACGAGCAGTACTTC. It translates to CAWSLDSSYEQYF. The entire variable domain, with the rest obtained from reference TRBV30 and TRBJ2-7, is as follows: SQTIHQWPATLVQPVGSPLSLECTVEGTSNPNLYWYRQAAGRGLQLLFYSVGIGQISSEVPQNLSASRPQDRQFILSSKKLLLSDSGFYLCAWSLDSSYEQYFGPGTRLTVT.

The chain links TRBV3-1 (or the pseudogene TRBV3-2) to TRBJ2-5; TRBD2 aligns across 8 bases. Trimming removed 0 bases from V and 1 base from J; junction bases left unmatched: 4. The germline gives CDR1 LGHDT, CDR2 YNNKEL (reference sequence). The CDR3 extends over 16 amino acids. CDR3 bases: TGTGCCAGCAGCCAAGATTGGCGGGGGGTCCAAGAGACCCAGTACTTC. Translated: CASSQDWRGVQETQYF.

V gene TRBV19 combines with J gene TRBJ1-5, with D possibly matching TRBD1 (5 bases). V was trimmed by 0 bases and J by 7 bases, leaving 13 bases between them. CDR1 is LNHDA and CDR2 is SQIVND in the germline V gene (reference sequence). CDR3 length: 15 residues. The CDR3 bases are TGTGCCAGTAGTATAGATTCAGGGTTCTTGCAGCCCCAGCATTTT. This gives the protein CASSIDSGFLQPQHF.

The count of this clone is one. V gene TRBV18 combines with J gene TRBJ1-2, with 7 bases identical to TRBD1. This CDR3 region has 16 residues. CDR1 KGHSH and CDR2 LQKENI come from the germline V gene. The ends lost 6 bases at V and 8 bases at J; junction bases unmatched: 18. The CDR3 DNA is TGTGCCAGCTCCCCGGGACAGCGAAGTTTTATAGTCGGCTACACCTTC. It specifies CASSPGQRSFIVGYTF.

The CDR3 region has the DNA TGTGCCATCAAGGGGAATGAAGAGACCCAGTACTTC. Amino acids: CAIKGNEETQYF. V usage is TRBV10-3 and J usage is TRBJ2-5, with a tentative D call TRBD1 (5 bases). Looked up from germline, CDR1 is ENHRY and CDR2 is SYGVKD. This CDR3 contains 12 residues. Trimming removed 7 bases at V and 3 bases at J, with 9 bases between.

In DNA, the CDR3 is TGTGCCAGCAGTAGCCGCGAGCCTCATCAGCCCCAGCATTTT. This sequence encodes CASSSREPHQPQHF. V is TRBV6-2 or TRBV6-3 and J is TRBJ1-5; D unclear. Between the trimmed V and J ends, which lost 5 bases and 5 bases, there was a span of 13 bases. This CDR3 has 14 residues. Germline CDR1 and CDR2: MNHEY and SVGEGT.

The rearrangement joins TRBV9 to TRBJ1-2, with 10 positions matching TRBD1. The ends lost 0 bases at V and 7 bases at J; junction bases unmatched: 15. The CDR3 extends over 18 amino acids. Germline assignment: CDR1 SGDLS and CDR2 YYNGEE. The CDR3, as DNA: TGTGCCAGCAGCGTAGTAGGAGGGACAGGGGCCCTCTTGGCTGGCTACACCTTC. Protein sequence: CASSVVGGTGALLAGYTF.

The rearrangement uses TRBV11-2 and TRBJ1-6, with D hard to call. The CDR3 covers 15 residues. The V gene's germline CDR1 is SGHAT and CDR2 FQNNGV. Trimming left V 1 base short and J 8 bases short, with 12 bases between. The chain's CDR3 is CASSLGPISDSPLHF. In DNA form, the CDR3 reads TGTGCCAGCAGCTTAGGTCCGATTTCGGATTCACCCCTCCACTTT.

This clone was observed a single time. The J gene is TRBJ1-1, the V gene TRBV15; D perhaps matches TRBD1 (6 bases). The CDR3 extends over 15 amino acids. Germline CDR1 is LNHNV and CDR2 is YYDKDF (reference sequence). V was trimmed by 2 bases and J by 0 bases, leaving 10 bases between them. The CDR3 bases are TGTGCCACCAGCAGACACAGGGTCTTGAACACTGAAGCTTTCTTT. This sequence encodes CATSRHRVLNTEAFF.

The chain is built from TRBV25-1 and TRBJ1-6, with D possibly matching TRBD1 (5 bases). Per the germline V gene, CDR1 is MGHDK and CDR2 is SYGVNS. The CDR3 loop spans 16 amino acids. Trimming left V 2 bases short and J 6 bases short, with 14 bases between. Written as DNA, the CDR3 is TGTGCCAGCAGTGAACACAGGCAACCGGGTAATTCACCCCTCCACTTT. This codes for CASSEHRQPGNSPLHF.

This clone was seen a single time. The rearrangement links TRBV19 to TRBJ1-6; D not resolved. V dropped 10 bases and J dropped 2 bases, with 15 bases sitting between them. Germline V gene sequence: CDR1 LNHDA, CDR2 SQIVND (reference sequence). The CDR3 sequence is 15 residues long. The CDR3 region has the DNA TGTGCCACCCTGGGCACTGGCGCCTATAATTCACCCCTCCACTTT. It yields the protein CATLGTGAYNSPLHF.

The CDR3 region is CASSPPSTGGDYGYTF. The CDR3 region has the DNA TGTGCCAGCTCACCACCTTCGACAGGGGGCGACTATGGCTACACCTTC. The genes are TRBV18 and TRBJ1-2; TRBD1 matches at 10 bases. Germline V gene sequence: CDR1 KGHSH, CDR2 LQKENI. The V gene end was trimmed by 0 bases and the J gene end by 3 bases; junction bases not matched to a gene: 4. CDR3 length equals 16 residues.

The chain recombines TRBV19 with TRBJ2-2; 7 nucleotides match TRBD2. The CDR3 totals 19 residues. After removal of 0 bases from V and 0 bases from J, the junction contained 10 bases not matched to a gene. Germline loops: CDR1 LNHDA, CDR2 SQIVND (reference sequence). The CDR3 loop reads CASSIDLAASLPNTGELFF. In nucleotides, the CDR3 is TGTGCCAGTAGTATAGATCTAGCGGCTTCACTACCGAACACCGGGGAGCTGTTTTTT.

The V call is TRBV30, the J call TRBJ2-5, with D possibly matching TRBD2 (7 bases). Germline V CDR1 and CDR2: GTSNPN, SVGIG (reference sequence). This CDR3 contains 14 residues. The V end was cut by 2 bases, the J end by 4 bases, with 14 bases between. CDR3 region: CAWSPGAGVETQYF. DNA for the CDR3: TGTGCCTGGAGTCCGGGGGCGGGGGTAGAGACCCAGTACTTC.

CDR3: CASSGEGDSPLHF. The CDR3 nucleotides are TGTGCCAGCAGTGGCGAGGGGGATTCACCCCTCCACTTT. This chain links TRBV2 with TRBJ1-6; tentatively, D is TRBD1 (6 bases). Trimming stripped 4 bases from V and 8 bases from J, with 9 bases between. Germline CDR1 is SNHLY and CDR2 is FYNNEI. There are 13 residues in the CDR3.

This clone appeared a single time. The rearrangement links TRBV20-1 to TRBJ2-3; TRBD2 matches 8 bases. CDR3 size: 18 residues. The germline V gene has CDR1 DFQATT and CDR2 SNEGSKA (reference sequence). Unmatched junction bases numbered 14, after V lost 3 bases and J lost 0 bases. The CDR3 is CSASHHLAGSTSTDTQYF. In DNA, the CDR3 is TGCAGTGCTAGTCACCACTTAGCGGGGAGTACTAGCACAGATACGCAGTATTTT.

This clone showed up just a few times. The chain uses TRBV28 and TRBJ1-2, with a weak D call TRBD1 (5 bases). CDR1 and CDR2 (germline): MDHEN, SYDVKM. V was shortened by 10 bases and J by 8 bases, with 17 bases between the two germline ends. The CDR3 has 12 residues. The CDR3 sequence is CATTRGLGGYTF. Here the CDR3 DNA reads TGTGCCACCACAAGGGGATTGGGAGGCTACACCTTC.